The clone carrying this T cell receptor beta chain appeared a single time. This entry is derived from a study of T cell changes during pregnancy in multiple sclerosis. The data were produced by immunoSEQ multiplex PCR, yet TCRdb's version contains in-frame clones alone and is incomplete. This sample has fewer than 150,000 clones, with about 95% found just once. V lost 3 bases to trimming and J lost 3 bases, with 12 bases between them. CDR3 length: 14 amino acids. The V gene's germline CDR1 is SGHDT and CDR2 YYEEEE. The TCR originated in a female donor with multiple sclerosis, enrolled in a pregnancy study. V and J are TRBV5-6 and TRBJ1-2; tentatively, D is TRBD1 (6 bases). The source was peripheral blood, collected after pregnancy. CDR3 loop: CASSSTGLDYGYTF. The CDR3 DNA follows: TGTGCCAGCAGCTCCACAGGGTTGGACTATGGCTACACCTTC.